In its sample, the clone carrying this T cell receptor beta chain was seen many times. What it recognizes is unknown. This sample was taken from a study of regulatory T cells in long-lasting Graves disease. The study, taken as a whole, reports: Favored gene segments in persistent disease were TRBV28, TRBJ1-2 and TRBJ2-5.

Time point noted: newly diagnosed GD, antithyroid drugs for less than 3 months. Construction of the TCR library relied on RNA isolated from PBMCs. Building the TCR beta libraries relied on iRepertoire HTBI primers, and CDR3 regions underwent Arm-PCR. TCRdb used MiXCR to reprocess the multiplex PCR reads, holding one entry per CDR3 protein. There are approximately 360,000 distinct CDR3 sequences in the sample; about an eighth occur only once, and approximately 19% lies in the top ten. The CDR3 is made up of 19 amino acids. V trimming: 3 bases; J trimming: 5 bases; junction bases outside the gene matches: 17. Per germline, CDR1 MNHEY and CDR2 SMNVEV (reference sequence). The sample was also reused in another study, on T cells in Graves' hyperthyroidism and ophthalmopathy.

This rearrangement joins TRBV27 to TRBJ1-4; 8 nucleotides align to TRBD1. Sequencing was performed on peripheral blood mononuclear cells (PBMCs), taken at new diagnosis, from a patient treated with antithyroid drugs. This TCR was recovered from a young woman with Graves disease. The CDR3 spells CASSLKPTDTDRGNEKLFF. The CDR3 DNA follows: TGTGCCAGCAGTTTGAAGCCGACAGATACAGACAGGGGAAATGAAAAACTGTTTTTT.